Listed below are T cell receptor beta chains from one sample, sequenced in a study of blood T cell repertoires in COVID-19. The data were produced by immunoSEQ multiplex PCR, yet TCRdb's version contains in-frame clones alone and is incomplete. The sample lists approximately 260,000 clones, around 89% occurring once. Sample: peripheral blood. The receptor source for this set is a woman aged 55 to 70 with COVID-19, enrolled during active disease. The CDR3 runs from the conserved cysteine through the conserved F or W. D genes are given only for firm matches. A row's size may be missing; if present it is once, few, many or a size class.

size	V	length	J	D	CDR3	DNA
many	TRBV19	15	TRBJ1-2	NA	CASSKVREGNYGYTF	TGTGCCAGTAGTAAGGTCCGGGAGGGGAACTATGGCTACACCTTC
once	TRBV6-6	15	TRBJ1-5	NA	CASSYIGQLNQPQHF	TGTGCCAGCAGTTACATAGGACAGCTCAATCAGCCCCAGCATTTT
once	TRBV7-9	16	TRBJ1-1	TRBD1	CASSLQGAMALSEAFF	TGTGCCAGCAGCCTGCAGGGGGCGATGGCACTATCTGAAGCTTTCTTT
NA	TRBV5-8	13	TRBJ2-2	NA	CASSLGVTGELFF	TGTGCCAGCAGCTTAGGGGTCACCGGGGAGCTGTTTTTT
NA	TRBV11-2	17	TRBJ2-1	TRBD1	CASSLDPRTGGWNEQFF	TGTGCCAGCAGCTTAGACCCCAGGACAGGGGGCTGGAATGAGCAGTTCTTC
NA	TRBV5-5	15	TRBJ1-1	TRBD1	CASSWRTGGSTEAFF	TGTGCCAGCAGCTGGCGGACAGGGGGAAGCACTGAAGCTTTCTTT
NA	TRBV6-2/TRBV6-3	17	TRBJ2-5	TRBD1	CASSYSNFGQGAKTQYF	TGTGCCAGCAGTTACTCGAACTTTGGACAGGGGGCGAAGACCCAGTACTTC
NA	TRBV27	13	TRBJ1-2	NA	CASSLSQNYGYTF	TGTGCCAGCAGTTTATCCCAAAACTATGGCTACACCTTC
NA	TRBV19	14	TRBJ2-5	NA	CASSIGSGRETQYF	TGTGCCAGTAGTATAGGGTCAGGTCGAGAGACCCAGTACTTC
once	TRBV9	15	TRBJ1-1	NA	CASSVGLAGNTEAFF	TGTGCCAGCAGCGTAGGTTTGGCAGGGAACACTGAAGCTTTCTTT
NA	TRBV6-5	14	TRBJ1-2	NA	CASSSLGGAYGYTF	TGTGCCAGCAGTTCCCTGGGGGGGGCATATGGCTACACCTTC
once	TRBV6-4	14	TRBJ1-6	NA	CASSDSGGRSPLHF	TGTGCCAGCAGTGACTCGGGGGGGCGTTCACCCCTCCACTTT
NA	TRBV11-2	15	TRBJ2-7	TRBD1	CASSLFQGASYEQYF	TGTGCCAGCAGCTTGTTTCAGGGGGCTTCGTACGAGCAGTACTTC
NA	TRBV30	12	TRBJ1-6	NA	CAWSYRNSPLHF	TGTGCCTGGAGTTACCGGAATTCACCCCTCCACTTT
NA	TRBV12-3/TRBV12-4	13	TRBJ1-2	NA	CASRGRGEYGYTF	TGTGCCAGCAGAGGTAGGGGCGAGTATGGCTACACCTTC
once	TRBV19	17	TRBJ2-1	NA	CASSIGRQGGPYNEQFF	TGTGCCAGTAGTATAGGCAGACAGGGAGGCCCCTACAATGAGCAGTTCTTC
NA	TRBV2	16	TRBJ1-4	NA	CASSEYVDRLNEKLFF	TGTGCCAGCAGTGAATATGTGGACAGACTTAATGAAAAACTGTTTTTT
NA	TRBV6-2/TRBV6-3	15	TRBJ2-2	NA	CASSPPDSRTGELFF	TGTGCCAGCAGCCCTCCGGACTCGCGCACCGGGGAGCTGTTTTTT
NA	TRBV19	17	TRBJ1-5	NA	CASSITPGALSNQPQHF	TGTGCCAGTAGTATTACCCCAGGGGCGCTGAGCAATCAGCCCCAGCATTTT
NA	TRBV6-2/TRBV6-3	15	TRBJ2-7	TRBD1	CASSDTGVGAYEQYF	TGTGCCAGCAGTGACACAGGGGTTGGCGCCTACGAGCAGTACTTC
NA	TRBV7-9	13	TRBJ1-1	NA	CASITGLNTEAFF	TGTGCCAGCATCACAGGGTTGAACACTGAAGCTTTCTTT
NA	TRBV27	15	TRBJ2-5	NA	CASSLFSGFQETQYF	TGTGCCAGCAGTTTATTCTCAGGGTTCCAAGAGACCCAGTACTTC
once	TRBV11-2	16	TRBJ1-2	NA	CASSLDRRQGSYGYTF	TGTGCCAGCAGCTTAGATCGCCGTCAGGGGTCCTATGGCTACACCTTC
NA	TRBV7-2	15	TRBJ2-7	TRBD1	CASSFSGTGNYEQYF	TGTGCCAGCAGCTTTTCCGGGACAGGGAATTACGAGCAGTACTTC
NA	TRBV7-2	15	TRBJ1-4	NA	CASKLRGGANEKLFF	TGTGCCAGCAAACTCCGGGGGGGAGCTAATGAAAAACTGTTTTTT
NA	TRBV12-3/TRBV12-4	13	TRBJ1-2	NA	CASSGTTTYGYTF	TGTGCCAGCAGCGGGACAACGACATATGGCTACACCTTC
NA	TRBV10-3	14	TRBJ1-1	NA	CAISDFGRDTEAFF	TGTGCCATCAGTGATTTTGGGAGGGACACTGAAGCTTTCTTT
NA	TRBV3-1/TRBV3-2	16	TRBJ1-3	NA	CASSPTVGASGNTIYF	TGTGCCAGCAGCCCCACCGTGGGGGCCTCTGGAAACACCATATATTTT
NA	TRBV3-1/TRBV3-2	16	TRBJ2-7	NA	CASSQEVGDTDYEQYF	TGTGCCAGCAGCCAAGAAGTAGGGGACACCGACTACGAGCAGTACTTC
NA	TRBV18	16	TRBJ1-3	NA	CASSPLDDRSGNTIYF	TGTGCCAGCTCACCTCTGGATGACAGATCGGGAAACACCATATATTTT
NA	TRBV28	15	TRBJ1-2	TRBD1	CASTDMDREIGGYTF	TGTGCCAGCACCGACATGGACAGGGAAATTGGTGGCTACACCTTC
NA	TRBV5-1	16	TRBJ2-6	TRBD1	CASSGLGTAGANVLTF	TGCGCCAGCAGCGGCCTCGGGACAGCTGGGGCCAACGTCCTGACTTTC
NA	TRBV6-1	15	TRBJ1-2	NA	CASSDRGALNYGYTF	TGTGCCAGCAGTGATAGGGGCGCTCTGAACTATGGCTACACCTTC